This T cell receptor beta chain was sequenced during a study of monozygotic twins with inflammatory bowel disease. From germline, CDR1 is LGHNA and CDR2 YNFKEQ. CDR3 length equals 14 residues. Study conclusions and caveats: Patients with IBD had less TCRbeta diversity (inverse Simpson) than their healthy co-twins. Clonotype overlap with others was lower in IBD patients than in healthy twins, a difference that was greatest with disease activity.

Template-switch reactions added UMIs with a 6-nucleotide sample barcode. One entry per CDR3 protein, without DNA, is what TCRdb gives after re-calling the 5' RACE reads. Reported are more than 300,000 distinct CDR3 sequences; the ten largest clones contain 2.5% to 3%. With regard to this clonotype: Antigen unknown.

This clonotype was obtained from a human donor with ulcerative colitis or Crohn's disease, or a healthy co-twin of an affected twin (not recorded which). The rearrangement uses TRBV4-2 and TRBJ1-2; absent DNA, TCRdb's TRBD1 call cannot be checked. Sequenced: blood. The CDR3 loop reads CASSQDRGLYGYTF.